This passage covers 21 T cell receptor beta chains from one sample sequenced in a study of regulatory T cells in long-lasting Graves disease. The time point denotes: persistent/refractory GD, antithyroid drugs over 5 years with positive TRAb. PBMC-derived RNA was used for the TCR library. In building TCR beta libraries, iRepertoire HTBI primers were used together with Arm-PCR of CDR3 regions. TCRdb reprocessed the multiplex PCR reads with MiXCR, giving one entry per CDR3 protein. The sample has around 500,000 distinct CDR3 sequences, less than 25% seen once; the top ten hold about 8.3%. Sequencing used peripheral blood mononuclear cells (PBMCs), obtained when the disease was refractory, from a patient treated with antithyroid drugs. These receptors came from a female donor with Graves disease.

There are many counts of this clonotype. This sequence joins TRBV28 and TRBJ2-7; 7 nucleotides agree with TRBD1. This CDR3 has 17 residues. The germline V gene encodes CDR1 MDHEN and CDR2 SYDVKM. With 6 bases clipped from V and 5 bases from J, the junction kept 19 bases outside the gene matches. Here the CDR3 DNA reads TGTGCCAGCAGCTTTGTGGGTACCGTGGGACAGCTCCACGAGCAGTACTTC. Protein product: CASSFVGTVGQLHEQYF.

This clonotype occurred a few times. The chain is built from TRBV5-1 and TRBJ2-7; the D is unclear. Germline V gene sequence: CDR1 SGHRS, CDR2 YFSETQ. Trimming pared 4 bases from V and 2 bases from J, leaving 10 bases between. The CDR3 contains 13 residues. The CDR3: CASSVDGTYEQYF. The CDR3 region has the DNA TGCGCCAGCAGCGTTGACGGAACCTACGAGCAGTACTTC.

The chain has TRBV9 and TRBJ2-2, with 9 bases aligning to TRBD2. Germline V gene lookup returns CDR1 SGDLS and CDR2 YYNGEE. The trim removed 2 bases at V and 4 bases at J, leaving 6 bases unmatched. There are 16 residues in the CDR3. The CDR3 region is CASSVSGSGGTGELFF. Here the CDR3 DNA reads TGTGCCAGCAGCGTTAGCGGGAGCGGGGGCACCGGGGAGCTGTTTTTT.

V and J are TRBV2 and TRBJ2-3, with D perhaps matching TRBD2 (5 bases). This CDR3 contains 16 residues. Germline V gene sequence: CDR1 SNHLY, CDR2 FYNNEI. V lost 3 bases and J 4 bases, leaving 17 bases between the germline ends. The CDR3 DNA follows: TGTGCCAGCAGTGACGTTACTAGTTCGTCCCCAGATACGCAGTATTTT. It yields the protein CASSDVTSSSPDTQYF.

About this clonotype: Being one base from a much bigger clone, this may be a read error. The V and J genes are TRBV2 and TRBJ2-2, with D perhaps matching TRBD1 (7 bases). The CDR3 has 15 residues. Germline lookup yields CDR1 SNHLY and CDR2 FYNNEI. The CDR3 coding sequence is TGTGCCAGCAGTGGGACAGGCGCGAACACCGGGGGGCTGTTTTTT. Translating gives CASSGTGANTGGLFF.

Many counts were recorded for this clonotype. The chain uses TRBV12-3 or TRBV12-4 and TRBJ1-5; weak D call: TRBD1 (5 bases). V was shortened by 3 bases and J by 6 bases, with 15 bases between the two germline ends. The CDR3 is 15 residues long. CDR3 sequence (DNA): TGTGCCAGCAGTTTGAGAGGGGCCTCGGGTCAGCCCCAGCATTTT. It is translated as CASSLRGASGQPQHF.

This clonotype turned up a few times. This chain connects TRBV7-3 to TRBJ2-2; 14 nucleotides align to TRBD2. This CDR3 is built from 19 residues. V trimming: 4 bases; J trimming: 2 bases; junction bases outside the gene matches: 9. The germline V gene encodes CDR1 SGHTA and CDR2 FQGTGA. The CDR3 coding sequence is TGTGCCAGCAGCTCAACCCGACTAGCGGGAGGGCTCAACACCGGGGAGCTGTTTTTT. Its protein product is CASSSTRLAGGLNTGELFF.

In DNA, the CDR3 is TGCAGCGTCCGGGGGTTTAATGACAGGACGGTTAACACTGAAGCTTTCTTT. It specifies CSVRGFNDRTVNTEAFF. The chain combines TRBV29-1 with TRBJ1-1; D may be TRBD1 (6 bases). Germline V gene lookup returns CDR1 SQVTM and CDR2 ANQGSEA. Trimming shortened V by 6 bases and J by 2 bases, and 25 bases separated the two germline ends. There are 17 residues in the CDR3.

This clonotype has just a few counts. This chain uses TRBV10-1 with TRBJ2-7; no clear D gene. The CDR3 is 14 residues long. V was shortened by 3 bases and J by 0 bases, with 9 bases between the two germline ends. Germline CDR1 and CDR2: WNHNN and SYGVQD (reference sequence). CDR3 sequence: CASSDRFNSYEQYF. CDR3 coding DNA: TGCGCCAGCAGTGACCGATTTAACTCCTACGAGCAGTACTTC.

This clonotype has at least ten counts. The rearrangement joins TRBV7-9 to TRBJ1-1, with D possibly TRBD1 on 6 matching bases. Germline-derived CDR1 and CDR2 are SEHNR and FQNEAQ (reference sequence). The CDR3 extends over 14 amino acids. Trimming took 2 bases from V and 5 from J, leaving 12 bases between them. CDR3: CASSLLAQGTEAFF. The CDR3 DNA reads TGTGCCAGCAGCTTATTGGCACAGGGTACTGAAGCTTTCTTT.

With respect to this clonotype: A much larger clonotype is one base distant, so this may be a read error. This sequence joins TRBV6-2 or TRBV6-3 and TRBJ2-2; D possibly uses TRBD1 or TRBD2 (5 bases each). There are 14 residues in the CDR3. V lost 2 bases to trimming and J lost 2 bases, with 6 bases between them. Germline CDR1 is MNHEY and CDR2 is SVGEGT. CDR3: CASSYRDNTGELFF. Written as DNA, the CDR3 is TGTGCCAGCAGTTACCGGGACAACACCGGGGAGCTGTTTTTT.

The genes are TRBV20-1 and TRBJ2-2; no reliable D call. The CDR3 has 12 residues. The germline CDR1 and CDR2 sequences are DFQATT and SNEGSKA (reference sequence). V lost 7 bases, J lost 5 bases, and 11 bases lay in between. CDR3 amino acids: CSVRFWTGELFF. The CDR3 region has the DNA TGCAGTGTTAGGTTTTGGACCGGGGAGCTGTTTTTT.

As to this clonotype: A clone one base away is much larger, so this may be a read error. This chain joins TRBV6-9 and TRBJ2-7; 12 nucleotides align to TRBD2. There are 16 residues in the CDR3. Germline assignment: CDR1 MNHGY and CDR2 SVAAGI. Trimming removed 8 bases from V and 7 bases from J; junction bases left unmatched: 15. CDR3 coding DNA: TGTGCCAGCGGTTTCATACGACTAGCGGGAGCTTTTGAGCAGTACTTC. It encodes CASGFIRLAGAFEQYF.

This clonotype was counted ten times or more. This chain uses TRBV6-1 with TRBJ2-7; D unclear. V lost 5 bases, J lost 4 bases, and 12 bases lay in between. Germline-derived CDR1 and CDR2 are MNHNS and SASEGT. CDR3 length: 13 residues. The CDR3 sequence is CASSISRVYEQYF. CDR3 coding DNA: TGTGCCAGCAGTATTAGCCGGGTGTACGAGCAGTACTTC.

This clonotype has ten or more counts. V and J are TRBV10-3 and TRBJ2-7, with 9 nucleotides matching TRBD1. Germline CDR1 and CDR2: ENHRY and SYGVKD. The ends lost 5 bases at V and 2 bases at J; junction bases unmatched: 4. The CDR3 runs to 14 residues. CDR3 DNA: TGTGCCATCAGTCAGGGACAGGGTACCTACGAGCAGTACTTC. Protein: CAISQGQGTYEQYF.

This clonotype was seen ten or more times. V and J are TRBV6-5 and TRBJ2-7; tentatively, D is TRBD1 (6 bases). There are 14 residues in the CDR3. Germline CDR1 is MNHEY and CDR2 is SVGAGI. V shed 2 bases and J shed 6 bases, with 14 bases lying between them. The CDR3: CASSYRAGEGEQYF. The CDR3 nucleotides read TGTGCCAGCAGTTACCGGGCAGGGGAAGGCGAGCAGTACTTC.

This clonotype was counted ten times or more. V and J are TRBV12-3 or TRBV12-4 and TRBJ1-1; 7 bases are shared with TRBD1. The CDR3 sequence is 11 residues long. V gave up 5 bases and J gave up 11 bases; unmatched junction bases: 5. The DNA for the CDR3 is TGTGCCAGCAGTGGGCGACAGGGTGCTTTCTTT. Its translation: CASSGRQGAFF.

This clonotype was seen ten or more times. The chain is built from TRBV6-5 and TRBJ2-2; the D is unclear. V lost 2 bases to trimming and J lost 4 bases, with 14 bases between them. The CDR3 covers 16 residues. Germline assignment: CDR1 MNHEY and CDR2 SVGAGI. CDR3 nucleotides: TGTGCCAGCAGTTACGCACGTAGGGTTCGCACCGGGGAGCTGTTTTTT. Protein sequence: CASSYARRVRTGELFF.

This sequence joins TRBV6-2 or TRBV6-3 and TRBJ2-2; TRBD2 matches at 10 bases. Germline V gene lookup returns CDR1 MNHEY and CDR2 SVGEGT. J lost 4 bases, V lost 0 bases, and 2 bases had no gene match. This CDR3 contains 16 residues. CDR3 nucleotides: TGTGCCAGCAGTTACTCTAGCGGGAGGTTCACCGGGGAGCTGTTTTTT. As protein: CASSYSSGRFTGELFF.

This chain uses TRBV20-1 with TRBJ2-3; 9 nucleotides match TRBD1. Germline V CDR1 and CDR2: DFQATT, SNEGSKA (reference sequence). V gave up 3 bases and J gave up 6 bases; unmatched junction bases: 16. This CDR3 region has 17 residues. The DNA of the CDR3 is TGCAGTGCTAGGGATCCCGCTAACAGGGGGCGAGGGGATACGCAGTATTTT. It yields the protein CSARDPANRGRGDTQYF.

This clonotype was recorded at least ten times. The genes are TRBV27 and TRBJ2-7; TRBD1 aligns across 11 bases. The CDR3 has 16 residues. V was pared by 4 bases and J by 4 bases, with 9 bases of the junction left unmatched. Germline V gene sequence: CDR1 MNHEY, CDR2 SMNVEV (reference sequence). DNA of the CDR3: TGTGCCAGCAGTTCACCCGGGACAGGGGGTTTGTACGAGCAGTACTTC. It specifies CASSSPGTGGLYEQYF.